The 18 T cell receptor beta chains listed next were all sequenced from one sample in a study of CD8 T cell repertoires and HIV-1 epitope variants. No antigens are known for them. The assay was immunoSEQ multiplex PCR, and TCRdb's table has in-frame clones only and misses some. The top ten clones hold more than 35% of a sample with 4,700 or so clones, more than 60% of them seen once. Input material: cultured CD8+ T cells derived from PBMCs. These receptors came from a male donor with HIV.

The CDR3 coding sequence is TGCAGCGTTGAAGATTGGGGCAGGAACACTGAAGCTTTCTTT. It is translated as CSVEDWGRNTEAFF. The chain employs TRBV29-1 and TRBJ1-1; perhaps TRBD1 as D (5 bases). This CDR3 has 14 residues. The germline CDR1 and CDR2 sequences are SQVTM and ANQGSEA. V lost 0 bases, J lost 1 base, and 9 bases lay in between.

The chain has TRBV28 and TRBJ2-7; possible D gene TRBD1, 6 bases. With 3 bases removed from V and 5 bases from J, the gap between germline ends came to 14 bases. The CDR3 has 14 residues. The germline V gene has CDR1 MDHEN and CDR2 SYDVKM. The chain's CDR3 is CASSFSGRGNEQYF. The CDR3 nucleotides are TGTGCCAGCAGTTTCAGTGGCAGGGGAAACGAGCAGTACTTC.

This clone was detected only a few times. This rearrangement joins TRBV2 to TRBJ2-7; TRBD2 matches at 13 bases. Germline trimming cut 9 bases from V and 2 bases from J; bases unmatched to any gene: 4. This CDR3 region has 14 residues. Germline CDR1 and CDR2: SNHLY and FYNNEI. This chain's CDR3 is CASGGLAGAYEQYF. The CDR3 region has the DNA TGTGCCAGTGGAGGACTAGCGGGAGCCTACGAGCAGTACTTC.

This sequence joins TRBV28 and TRBJ2-1; no firm D call. Trimming cost V 4 bases and J 12 bases, with 13 bases left between them. Germline values: CDR1 MDHEN, CDR2 SYDVKM. There are 12 residues in the CDR3. The CDR3 sequence is CASSSYTEVQFF. In DNA form, the CDR3 reads TGTGCCAGCAGTTCCTACACCGAGGTGCAGTTCTTC.

Note on this clone: A read error may produce the germline difference seen at one junction end. The chain combines TRBV28 with TRBJ2-2, with D possibly being TRBD1 or TRBD2 (5 bases each). CDR1 MDHEN and CDR2 SYDVKM come from the germline V gene. The CDR3 covers 16 residues. For the CDR3, the DNA is TGTGCCAGCAGTTTTTCTAGGGGAGCAGACACCGGGGAGCCGTTTTTT. This gives the protein CASSFSRGADTGEPFF.

The chain is built from TRBV27 and TRBJ2-7; no definite D call. The CDR3 consists of 15 residues. Deletions cut 0 bases from V and 2 bases from J, with 11 bases between. CDR1 is MNHEY and CDR2 is SMNVEV in the germline V gene (reference sequence). The CDR3 nucleotides are TGTGCCAGCAGTTTATCGGTAATGAGAACCTACGAGCAGTACTTC. It translates to CASSLSVMRTYEQYF.

The chain is built from TRBV5-5 and TRBJ1-5; 8 nucleotides align to TRBD1. This CDR3 has 14 residues. V was clipped by 2 bases and J by 5 bases; unmatched bases: 3. In germline, CDR1 is SGHKS, CDR2 YYEKEE (reference sequence). The CDR3 sequence is CASSFQGADQPQHF. In nucleotides, the CDR3 is TGTGCCAGCAGCTTCCAGGGGGCTGATCAGCCCCAGCATTTT.

V and J are TRBV4-3 and TRBJ1-6; D remains unclear. Between the trimmed V and J ends, which lost 0 bases and 6 bases, there was a span of 30 bases. The CDR3 length is 22 residues. CDR1 is LGHNA, CDR2 YSLEER, per germline. The CDR3 sequence: CASSQDLKSWDPFDSSNSPLHF. The CDR3, as DNA: TGCGCCAGCAGCCAAGATCTGAAGAGCTGGGATCCCTTCGACTCCAGTAATTCACCCCTCCACTTT.

This clone turned up a few times. This chain joins TRBV28 and TRBJ1-1; TRBD1 matches 11 bases. Germline V gives CDR1 MDHEN, CDR2 SYDVKM. Germline trimming cut 5 bases from V and 0 bases from J; bases unmatched to any gene: 8. The CDR3 sequence is 17 residues long. The CDR3 loop is CASSPWDRGTMNTEAFF. DNA for the CDR3: TGTGCCAGCAGTCCTTGGGACAGGGGGACTATGAACACTGAAGCTTTCTTT.

CDR3 nucleotide sequence: TGCGCCAGCAGCCAAGGGGTGTCGGACATTCAGTACTTC. Translating gives CASSQGVSDIQYF. V and J are TRBV4-3 and TRBJ2-4; no clear D. Germline CDR1 reads LGHNA; CDR2 reads YSLEER. This CDR3 is 13 amino acids long. The V end was cut by 1 base, the J end by 8 bases, with 9 bases between.

The genes are TRBV7-9 and TRBJ1-3; D is unclear. The CDR3 extends over 11 amino acids. Germline loops: CDR1 SEHNR, CDR2 FQNEAQ (reference sequence). This CDR3 is CAARSTDTIYF. Here the CDR3 DNA reads TGTGCAGCCAGATCAACGGACACCATATATTTT.

The J gene is TRBJ1-5, the V gene TRBV28; TRBD1 agrees at 7 bases. Germline CDR1 reads MDHEN; CDR2 reads SYDVKM. The CDR3 extends over 15 amino acids. The V segment lost 6 bases and the J segment 1 base; nucleotides outside the gene matches: 6. The CDR3: CASRTGTASNQPQHF. CDR3 nucleotide sequence: TGTGCCAGCAGGACCGGGACAGCGAGCAATCAGCCCCAGCATTTT.

The CDR3 nucleotides are TGTGCCAGCAGCCCGGGGGGTGGGGGAGCTGGCACAGATACGCAGTATTTT. This encodes CASSPGGGGAGTDTQYF. This chain joins TRBV7-9 and TRBJ2-3; 7 bases map to TRBD2. Germline V CDR1 and CDR2: SEHNR, FQNEAQ (reference sequence). This CDR3 has 17 amino acids. The V gene end was trimmed by 5 bases and the J gene end by 1 base; junction bases not matched to a gene: 12.

The rearrangement uses TRBV14 and TRBJ2-2; D gene uncertain. This CDR3 is 14 amino acids long. Germline CDR1 SGHDN, CDR2 FVKESK. V was cut by 0 bases and J by 6 bases, with 8 bases left in between. As DNA, the CDR3 is TGTGCCAGCAGCCAAGATGACTTCGCCGGGGAGCTGTTTTTT. Protein sequence: CASSQDDFAGELFF.

V and J are TRBV5-4 and TRBJ2-1; D gene ambiguous. Germline V gene lookup returns CDR1 SGHNT and CDR2 YYREEE (reference sequence). The CDR3 loop spans 13 amino acids. Between the trimmed V and J ends, which lost 0 bases and 6 bases, there was a span of 7 bases. This CDR3 is CASSLGPSNEQFF. CDR3 bases: TGTGCCAGCAGCTTGGGACCTAGCAATGAGCAGTTCTTC.

The J gene is TRBJ2-7, the V gene TRBV28, with a weak D call TRBD1 (5 bases). Germline-derived CDR1 and CDR2 are MDHEN and SYDVKM. The CDR3 contains 14 residues. V lost 5 bases to trimming and J lost 2 bases, with 13 bases between them. Written as DNA, the CDR3 is TGTGCCAGCAGTCGCTTAGGGGTTCCCTACGAGCAGTACTTC. Translated, it gives CASSRLGVPYEQYF.

This clone appeared a few times. The DNA of the CDR3 is TGTGCCAGCAGTTTACTGCAGGGAAACACCATATATTTT. Its translation: CASSLLQGNTIYF. The V call is TRBV28, the J call TRBJ1-3; D is uncertain. V lost 2 bases to trimming and J lost 4 bases, with 6 bases between them. Germline lookup yields CDR1 MDHEN and CDR2 SYDVKM. The CDR3 runs to 13 residues.

The chain employs TRBV2 and TRBJ2-7, with a tentative D call TRBD1 (6 bases). This CDR3 has 14 amino acids. Germline V CDR1 and CDR2: SNHLY, FYNNEI. The V and J ends lost 7 bases and 3 bases respectively, with 16 bases between them. The CDR3 DNA reads TGTGCCAGCACCGATGATCAGGGGAACTACGAGCAGTACTTC. It translates to CASTDDQGNYEQYF.